The rows below give T cell receptor beta chains drawn from one sample of a study of blood T cell repertoires in COVID-19. TCRdb's table, derived via immunoSEQ multiplex PCR, lists solely in-frame clones and lacks some. The sample holds 390,000 or so clones; 80% to 85% are singletons and the top ten take approximately 4.7%. The sample consisted of PBMCs or T cells enriched from blood (not recorded which). These TCRs come from a woman between 50 and 59 years old who had recovered from COVID-19. The conserved cysteine and the conserved F or W are not part of the CDR3 here. D genes are given only for firm matches.

v_gene	d_gene	j_gene	CDR3aa
TRBV7-6	.	TRBJ1-1	ASSQGQGGTEAF
TRBV19	.	TRBJ1-6	ASGGQPSYNSPLH
TRBV5-6	TRBD1	TRBJ1-1	ASSFRGTGKLEAF
TRBV7-2	TRBD1	TRBJ2-5	ASSLANPTGYETQY
TRBV11-2	TRBD1	TRBJ1-2	ASSLAGTGGAGYT
TRBV15	.	TRBJ1-2	ATSSSGGNYGYT
TRBV9	.	TRBJ2-1	ASMGGDWLGNEQF
TRBV7-9	.	TRBJ1-5	ASSTGWGRNQPQH
TRBV7-9	TRBD1	TRBJ2-1	ASSAGQVSEQF
TRBV3-1/TRBV3-2	TRBD1	TRBJ1-1	ASSPQGRGYTEAF